This record looks at one T cell receptor beta chain sequence and its context. The antigen is not known. Each donor (without exception) was a healthy Caucasian. The sample belongs to a study of identical twins. General study points: Within twin pairs, the out-of-frame alpha sequences they shared showed excess low generation probability.

TCRdb redid the calling of the 5' RACE reads with MiXCR, one entry per CDR3 protein. The top ten clones hold around 2.1% of a sample with about 200,000 distinct CDR3 sequences, more than 6.5% of them seen once. These data were also reused for a study on yellow fever vaccine responses in identical twins.

Sequencing input: memory (CD45RO+) T cells sorted from blood. This TCR came from a woman younger than 30 in good health.

DNA of the CDR3: TGTGCCAGCAGTTACTCGAGGCCATACATGAACACTGAAGCTTTCTTT. Protein: CASSYSRPYMNTEAFF. This chain links TRBV6-5 with TRBJ1-1; D unclear. Deletions cut 0 bases from V and 0 bases from J, with 11 bases between. The CDR3 runs to 16 residues. Germline loops: CDR1 MNHEY, CDR2 SVGAGI.